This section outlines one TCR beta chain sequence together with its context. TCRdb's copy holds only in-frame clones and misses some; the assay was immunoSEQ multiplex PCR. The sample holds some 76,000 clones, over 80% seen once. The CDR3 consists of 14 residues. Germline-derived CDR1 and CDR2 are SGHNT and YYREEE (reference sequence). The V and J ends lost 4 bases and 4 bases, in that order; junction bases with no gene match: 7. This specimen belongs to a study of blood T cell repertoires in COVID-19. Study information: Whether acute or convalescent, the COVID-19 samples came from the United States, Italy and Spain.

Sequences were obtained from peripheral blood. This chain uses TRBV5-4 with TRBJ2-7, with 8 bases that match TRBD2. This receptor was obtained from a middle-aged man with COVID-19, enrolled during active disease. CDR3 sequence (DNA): TGTGCCAGCAGCGCGGGACTAGGTTATTACGAGCAGTACTTC. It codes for CASSAGLGYYEQYF.